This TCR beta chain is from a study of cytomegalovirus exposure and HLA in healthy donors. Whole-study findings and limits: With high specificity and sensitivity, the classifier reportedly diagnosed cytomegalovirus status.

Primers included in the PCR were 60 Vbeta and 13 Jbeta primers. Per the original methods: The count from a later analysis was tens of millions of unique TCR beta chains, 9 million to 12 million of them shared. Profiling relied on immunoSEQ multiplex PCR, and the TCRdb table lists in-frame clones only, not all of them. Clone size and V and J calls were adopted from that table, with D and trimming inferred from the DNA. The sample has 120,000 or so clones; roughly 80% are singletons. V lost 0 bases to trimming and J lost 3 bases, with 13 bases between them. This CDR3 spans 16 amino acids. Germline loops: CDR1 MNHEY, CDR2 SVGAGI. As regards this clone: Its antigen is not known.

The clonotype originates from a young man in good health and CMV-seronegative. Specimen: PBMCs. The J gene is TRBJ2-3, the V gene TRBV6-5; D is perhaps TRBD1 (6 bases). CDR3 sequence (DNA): TGTGCCAGCAGTTACTCAGGGGGATTTCCTACAGATACGCAGTATTTT. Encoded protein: CASSYSGGFPTDTQYF.